This T cell receptor beta chain was identified during a study of OX40 agonist ivuxolimab in advanced cancers. Study information: The treatment was a fully human IgG2 OX40 agonist, ivuxolimab. Partial responses were observed in three patients, of whom one had hepatocellular carcinoma and two had cutaneous melanoma.

Sequenced by immunoSEQ multiplex PCR; TCRdb stores in-frame clones only, minus some. The sample shows about 32,000 clones, about 84% of them seen only once. Study findings and constraints: Compared with others, partial responders at 0.1-3.0 mg/kg displayed clonal expansion among the lowest.

A word on this clone: Its antigen is not identified.

The CDR3 covers 13 residues. J lost 6 bases, V lost 8 bases, and 8 bases had no gene match. The germline gives CDR1 MNHEY, CDR2 SMNVEV (reference sequence). The rearrangement joins TRBV27 to TRBJ2-7, with 9 bases fitting TRBD2. Sequencing was performed on CD4+ or CD8+ T cells sorted from blood, taken in a trial of the OX40 agonist ivuxolimab. The TCR sequence derives from an adult with an advanced solid tumor such as melanoma, head and neck, liver or kidney cancer. CDR3 residues: CASGSGGKPEQYF. As DNA, the CDR3 is TGTGCCAGCGGTAGCGGGGGCAAACCCGAGCAGTACTTC.